The 26 T cell receptor beta chains in this list originate from one sample, sequenced in a study of blood T cell repertoires in COVID-19. The method was immunoSEQ multiplex PCR; TCRdb's version includes in-frame clones alone and lacks a portion of them. This sample has around 79,000 clones, with about 89% found just once. Material: peripheral blood. These receptors were collected from a man between 65 and 85 years old with active or convalescent COVID-19.

V is TRBV6-5 and J is TRBJ2-5; 10 nucleotides agree with TRBD2. The CDR3 totals 15 residues. Germline V CDR1 and CDR2: MNHEY, SVGAGI. V trimming: 6 bases; J trimming: 7 bases; junction bases outside the gene matches: 11. The DNA for the CDR3 is TGTGCCAGCAGCCCATCTAGCGGGAGAGGGGGGACCCAGTACTTC. Its protein product is CASSPSSGRGGTQYF.

The chain joins TRBV2 to TRBJ2-5, with 9 bases identical to TRBD1. CDR1 and CDR2 (germline): SNHLY, FYNNEI. The V gene end was trimmed by 8 bases and the J gene end by 0 bases; junction bases not matched to a gene: 7. CDR3 length: 15 residues. The DNA of the CDR3 is TGTGCCAGCGAGTCTTACAGGGGGCACCAAGAGACCCAGTACTTC. Translation: CASESYRGHQETQYF.

Sample share makes this clone medium-sized. CDR3 loop: CASRSLAEIYNEQFF. The CDR3 DNA reads as TGTGCCAGCAGATCCCTAGCGGAAATCTACAATGAGCAGTTCTTC. The chain combines TRBV27 with TRBJ2-1, with TRBD2 identical over 7 bases. CDR3 size: 15 residues. Looked up from germline, CDR1 is MNHEY and CDR2 is SMNVEV (reference sequence). Trimming cost V 6 bases and J 3 bases; bases outside gene matches: 8.

This clone was seen only once. The chain recombines TRBV2 with TRBJ2-5; possible D gene TRBD2, 6 bases. V was clipped by 8 bases and J by 5 bases, with 21 bases between them. The CDR3 covers 15 residues. CDR1 SNHLY and CDR2 FYNNEI come from the germline V gene. This CDR3 reads CASRKLSGPDETQYF. Here the CDR3 DNA reads TGTGCCAGCCGTAAGCTTAGCGGTCCGGATGAGACCCAGTACTTC.

V gene TRBV9 combines with J gene TRBJ2-7; possibly TRBD2 for D (6 bases). Trimming left V 0 bases short and J 2 bases short, with 12 bases between. The germline V gene encodes CDR1 SGDLS and CDR2 YYNGEE. The CDR3 loop spans 15 amino acids. The DNA of the CDR3 is TGTGCCAGCAGCGTAGGGGATAGCGGAACCTACGAGCAGTACTTC. Protein: CASSVGDSGTYEQYF.

The chain combines TRBV6-4 with TRBJ2-5; TRBD2 aligns across 9 bases. J gave up 5 bases and V 5 bases, and 12 bases lay outside the gene matches. The CDR3 is 16 residues long. From germline, CDR1 is MRHNA and CDR2 SNTAGT. The CDR3 reads CASSPALAGMAETQYF. In DNA, the CDR3 is TGTGCCAGCAGTCCAGCCCTAGCGGGAATGGCGGAGACCCAGTACTTC.

Only one count was recorded for this clone. The chain couples TRBV10-3 to TRBJ2-3, with D possibly matching TRBD1 (5 bases). Germline V gives CDR1 ENHRY, CDR2 SYGVKD. V lost 0 bases and J 2 bases, leaving 15 bases between the germline ends. This CDR3 region has 17 residues. CDR3 loop: CAISESSSGLYTDTQYF. As DNA, the CDR3 is TGTGCCATCAGTGAGTCGTCGTCAGGGCTTTACACAGATACGCAGTATTTT.

The chain links TRBV19 to TRBJ1-2; tentatively, D is TRBD1 (5 bases). V shed 7 bases and J shed 8 bases, with 17 bases lying between them. The CDR3 totals 13 residues. Germline loops: CDR1 LNHDA, CDR2 SQIVND (reference sequence). The DNA for the CDR3 is TGTGCCAGTACCCCTGCTCCAGGGAACGGCTACACCTTC. Translated, it gives CASTPAPGNGYTF. The entire variable domain, with the rest obtained from reference TRBV19 and TRBJ1-2, is as follows: DGGITQSPKYLFRKEGQNVTLSCEQNLNHDAMYWYRQDPGQGLRLIYYSQIVNDFQKGDIAEGYSVSREKKESFPLTVTSAQKNPTAFYLCASTPAPGNGYTFGSGTRLTVV.

The rearrangement links TRBV10-3 to TRBJ1-4, with 8 nucleotides matching TRBD1. From germline, CDR1 is ENHRY and CDR2 SYGVKD. The CDR3 sequence is 15 residues long. With 0 bases clipped from V and 8 bases from J, the junction kept 5 bases outside the gene matches. The CDR3 bases are TGTGCCATCAGTGAGTCGGACAGGGAAGGAGAAAAACTGTTTTTT. Translating it yields CAISESDREGEKLFF.

This clone was detected once. The chain carries TRBV19 and TRBJ1-4; a weak D match, TRBD1 (5 bases). Trimming removed 6 bases at V and 6 bases at J, with 17 bases between. The CDR3 sequence is 15 residues long. Germline values: CDR1 LNHDA, CDR2 SQIVND (reference sequence). CDR3 coding DNA: TGTGCCAGTAGCCGACTAGACAGTTCGGATGAAAAACTGTTTTTT. As protein: CASSRLDSSDEKLFF.

This clone came up once. The chain has TRBV7-8 and TRBJ1-1; 10 bases line up with TRBD1. CDR3 length: 16 amino acids. Germline CDR1 and CDR2: SGHVS and FQNEAQ. Losses at the gene ends were 5 bases for V and 4 bases for J; bases not matched to a gene: 10. The CDR3 nucleotides read TGTGCCAGCAGCCCCGTCCGGGACAGGGGAGGCACTGAAGCTTTCTTT. Amino acid sequence: CASSPVRDRGGTEAFF. Drawing the rest from reference TRBV7-8 and TRBJ1-1, the complete variable domain is GAGVSQSPRYKVAKRGQDVALRCDPISGHVSLFWYQQALGQGPEFLTYFQNEAQLDKSGLPSDRFFAERPEGSVSTLKIQRTQQEDSAVYLCASSPVRDRGGTEAFFGQGTRLTVV.

DNA of the CDR3: TGTGCCAGCAGTGAAAGGACTAGCACAGATACGCAGTATTTT. Protein sequence: CASSERTSTDTQYF. V and J are TRBV6-1 and TRBJ2-3; a weak D match, TRBD2 (5 bases). Per germline, CDR1 MNHNS and CDR2 SASEGT. The germline V and J ends were trimmed by 2 bases and 0 bases, with 6 bases remaining between them. The length of the CDR3 is 14 residues.

The rearrangement uses TRBV6-5 and TRBJ2-3; 10 positions agree with TRBD2. In germline, CDR1 is MNHEY, CDR2 SVGAGI. Trimming removed 6 bases from V and 8 bases from J; junction bases left unmatched: 8. The CDR3 runs to 14 residues. The CDR3: CASSKREGLGTQYF. For the CDR3, the DNA is TGTGCCAGCAGCAAGCGGGAGGGCCTAGGTACGCAGTATTTT.

This clone appeared once. At one end, the junction sequence differs from germline, possibly due to a read error. The chain has TRBV28 and TRBJ1-5; D remains ambiguous. From germline, CDR1 is MDHEN and CDR2 SYDVKM. The CDR3 is 12 amino acids. This CDR3 reads CASSLPYQAQHF. CDR3 coding DNA: TGTGCCAGCAGTTTACCGTATCAGGCCCAGCATTTT.

The rearrangement joins TRBV5-1 to TRBJ2-7; no clear D. V gave up 6 bases and J gave up 7 bases, with 26 bases separating them. Germline V gene sequence: CDR1 SGHRS, CDR2 YFSETQ. There are 16 residues in the CDR3. CDR3 sequence reads: CASTPSSLRVPLEQYF. The CDR3 region has the DNA TGCGCCAGCACCCCGTCTAGTCTACGAGTACCCCTGGAGCAGTACTTC.

This sequence joins TRBV28 and TRBJ2-1; 8 bases agree with TRBD2. With V trimmed by 0 bases and J by 2 bases, 3 bases remained unmatched. The CDR3 is 16 residues long. Germline V gene lookup returns CDR1 MDHEN and CDR2 SYDVKM. This chain's CDR3 is CASSLWVAGTYNEQFF. The CDR3 DNA reads TGTGCCAGCAGTTTATGGGTAGCGGGGACCTACAATGAGCAGTTCTTC.

This chain connects TRBV14 to TRBJ1-1, with 8 bases identical to TRBD1. This CDR3 region has 13 residues. Trimming at V came to 3 bases and at J to 6 bases, leaving 3 bases not matched to a gene. The germline V gene has CDR1 SGHDN and CDR2 FVKESK. CDR3 protein: CASSHRTGSEAFF. In DNA, the CDR3 is TGTGCCAGCAGCCATAGGACAGGGTCTGAAGCTTTCTTT.

The rearrangement uses TRBV9 and TRBJ2-2, with 7 bases lining up with TRBD2. The V and J ends lost 5 bases and 7 bases, in that order; junction bases with no gene match: 11. This CDR3 has 15 amino acids. From germline, CDR1 is SGDLS and CDR2 YYNGEE. CDR3 residues: CASRGGGGLGGELFF. The CDR3 DNA sequence: TGTGCCAGCAGAGGTGGCGGGGGTCTGGGCGGGGAGCTGTTTTTT. The full variable domain, its missing parts supplied by reference TRBV9 and TRBJ2-2, is DSGVTQTPKHLITATGQRVTLRCSPRSGDLSVYWYQQSLDQGLQFLIQYYNGEERAKGNILERFSAQQFPDLHSELNLSSLELGDSALYFCASRGGGGLGGELFFGEGSRLTVL.

The J gene is TRBJ1-3, the V gene TRBV9; D is perhaps TRBD1 (5 bases). Germline V gives CDR1 SGDLS, CDR2 YYNGEE. V was shortened by 7 bases and J by 0 bases, with 11 bases between the two germline ends. This CDR3 comprises 14 residues. The CDR3 loop is CASGRAGSGNTIYF. The DNA of the CDR3 is TGTGCCAGCGGCAGGGCTGGCTCTGGAAACACCATATATTTT.

The rearrangement uses TRBV4-1 and TRBJ2-2; 7 positions agree with TRBD1. CDR3 size: 15 residues. Germline V gene data show CDR1 as MGHRA and CDR2 as YSYEKL. The ends lost 4 bases at V and 4 bases at J; junction bases unmatched: 6. The CDR3 nucleotides are TGCGCCAGCAGCCGGACAGGAGACCCCACCGGGGAGCTGTTTTTT. Encoded protein: CASSRTGDPTGELFF.

The gene calls are TRBV19 and TRBJ1-1; D remains ambiguous. The length of the CDR3 is 13 residues. Trimming removed 5 bases at V and 0 bases at J, with 7 bases between. Germline CDR1 LNHDA, CDR2 SQIVND (reference sequence). The CDR3 region is CASSPTLNTEAFF. The CDR3, as DNA: TGTGCCAGTAGTCCGACATTGAACACTGAAGCTTTCTTT. The full variable domain, its missing parts supplied by reference TRBV19 and TRBJ1-1, is DGGITQSPKYLFRKEGQNVTLSCEQNLNHDAMYWYRQDPGQGLRLIYYSQIVNDFQKGDIAEGYSVSREKKESFPLTVTSAQKNPTAFYLCASSPTLNTEAFFGQGTRLTVV.

V usage is TRBV28 and J usage is TRBJ2-4; 14 bases are shared with TRBD2. This CDR3 is built from 17 residues. V shed 5 bases and J 6 bases; nucleotides not matched to a gene: 9. Germline loops: CDR1 MDHEN, CDR2 SYDVKM. For the CDR3, the DNA is TGTGCCAGCAGTCCCGGGACTAGCGGGAGTATCCGAAACATTCAGTACTTC. Encoded protein: CASSPGTSGSIRNIQYF.

The V and J genes are TRBV10-3 and TRBJ1-2; D not certain. The CDR3 consists of 14 residues. Per the germline V gene, CDR1 is ENHRY and CDR2 is SYGVKD. V lost 6 bases, J lost 5 bases, and 16 bases lay in between. CDR3 loop: CAIRSQTQRYGYTF. The CDR3 DNA is TGTGCCATCAGATCGCAGACCCAGAGGTATGGCTACACCTTC.

V usage is TRBV19 and J usage is TRBJ2-7; D perhaps matches TRBD1 (6 bases). CDR3 length: 13 amino acids. Trimming took off 3 bases at V and 4 bases at J, with 10 bases between the two ends. Looked up from germline, CDR1 is LNHDA and CDR2 is SQIVND (reference sequence). The CDR3 DNA reads TGTGCCAGTAGTATGGACAGCACATACGAGCAGTACTTC. Translation: CASSMDSTYEQYF.

This clone was observed a single time. This sequence joins TRBV27 and TRBJ2-7; 9 bases are a match to TRBD1. Germline lookup yields CDR1 MNHEY and CDR2 SMNVEV (reference sequence). J lost 3 bases, V lost 1 base, and 10 bases had no gene match. The CDR3 spans 17 residues. In nucleotides, the CDR3 is TGTGCCAGCAGTTTATGGGGACAGGGCACCATCCTCTACGAGCAGTACTTC. It encodes CASSLWGQGTILYEQYF.

The CDR3 reads CARSLTDRGTDTQYF. In nucleotides, the CDR3 is TGTGCCAGAAGCTTGACGGACAGGGGCACAGATACGCAGTATTTT. The rearrangement joins TRBV5-3 to TRBJ2-3; 8 nucleotides line up with TRBD1. TRBV5-3 is an ORF for which the function is uncertain. V trimming: 1 base; J trimming: 1 base; junction bases outside the gene matches: 2. The CDR3 covers 15 residues.